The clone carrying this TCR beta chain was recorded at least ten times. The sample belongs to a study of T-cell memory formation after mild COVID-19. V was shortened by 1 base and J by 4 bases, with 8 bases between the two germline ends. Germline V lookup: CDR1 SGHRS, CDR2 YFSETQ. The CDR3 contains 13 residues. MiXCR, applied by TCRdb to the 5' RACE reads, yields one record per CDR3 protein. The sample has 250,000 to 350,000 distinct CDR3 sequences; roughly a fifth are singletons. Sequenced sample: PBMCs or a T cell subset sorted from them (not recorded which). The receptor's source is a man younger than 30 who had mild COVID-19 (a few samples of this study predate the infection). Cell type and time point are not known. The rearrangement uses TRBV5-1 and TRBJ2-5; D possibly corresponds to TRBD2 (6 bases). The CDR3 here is CASSLLGGETQYF. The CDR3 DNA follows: TGCGCCAGCAGCTTGCTGGGGGGAGAGACCCAGTACTTC.